These 2 T cell receptor beta chains originate from one sample sequenced in a study of cytomegalovirus exposure and HLA in healthy donors. The method was immunoSEQ multiplex PCR; TCRdb's version includes in-frame clones alone and lacks a portion of them. The sample lists around 250,000 clones; around 90% were seen once. Sequences were obtained from PBMCs. These receptor sequences come from a woman between 18 and 30 years old in good health and CMV-seronegative.

The chain combines TRBV7-6 with TRBJ2-7, with D possibly being TRBD2 (5 bases). Trimming removed 2 bases from V and 0 bases from J, with 11 bases in between. Per the germline V gene, CDR1 is SGHVS and CDR2 is FNYEAQ. The CDR3 is 15 residues long. CDR3 sequence reads: CASSLSSGNSYEQYV. CDR3 coding DNA: TGTGCCAGCAGCTTATCTTCGGGGAACTCCTACGAGCAGTACGTC.

The chain links TRBV6-1 to TRBJ1-4; maybe TRBD1 (5 bases). Looked up from germline, CDR1 is MNHNS and CDR2 is SASEGT. The CDR3 loop spans 14 amino acids. Trimming left V 6 bases short and J 8 bases short, with 16 bases between. Here the CDR3 reads CASRSVRVQEKLFF. CDR3 in DNA: TGTGCCAGCAGATCGGTCAGGGTTCAGGAAAAACTGTTTTTT.